This TCR beta chain was found in a study of radiotherapy plus CTLA-4 blockade in lung cancer. Study-level background: Disease control was seen in about 30% of patients, objective responses in approximately 19%.

V was trimmed by 3 bases and J by 8 bases, leaving 10 bases between them. Looked up from germline, CDR1 is LGHNA and CDR2 is YNFKEQ. The CDR3 runs to 13 residues. This clone was seen only a few times. Its antigen is unidentified. Study results and limitations: Blood-borne expansion of tumor-derived TCR clones followed radiotherapy plus ipilimumab. Early blood T cell clone dynamics reportedly forecast response best, with interferon-beta.

Ipilimumab-mediated CTLA-4 blockade plus focal radiation was given to patients having chemo-refractory metastatic non-small-cell lung cancer. Assay used: immunoSEQ multiplex PCR; TCRdb lists only in-frame clones, some missing. The repertoire holds under 95,000 clones, about 84% seen once, with approximately 0.8% in the top ten. The receptor's source is a human donor with non-small cell lung cancer who had stable disease on radiotherapy plus ipilimumab. The specimen was peripheral blood, collected from a patient treated with radiotherapy plus ipilimumab. The gene calls are TRBV4-2 and TRBJ1-4, with a tentative D call TRBD1 (5 bases). The CDR3 bases are TGTGCCAGCAGCCAGAACTGGGGGGAAAAACTGTTTTTT. It yields the protein CASSQNWGEKLFF.